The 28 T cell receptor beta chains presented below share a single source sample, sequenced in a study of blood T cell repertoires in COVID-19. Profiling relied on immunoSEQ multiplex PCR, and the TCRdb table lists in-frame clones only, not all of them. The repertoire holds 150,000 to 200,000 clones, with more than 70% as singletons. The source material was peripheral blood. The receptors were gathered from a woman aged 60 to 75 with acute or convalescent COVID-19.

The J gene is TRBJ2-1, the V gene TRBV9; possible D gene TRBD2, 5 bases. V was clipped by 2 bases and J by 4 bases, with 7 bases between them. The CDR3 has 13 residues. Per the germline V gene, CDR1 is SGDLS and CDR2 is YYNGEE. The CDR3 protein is CASSVRGYNEQFF. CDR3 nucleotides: TGTGCCAGCAGCGTCCGGGGTTACAATGAGCAGTTCTTC.

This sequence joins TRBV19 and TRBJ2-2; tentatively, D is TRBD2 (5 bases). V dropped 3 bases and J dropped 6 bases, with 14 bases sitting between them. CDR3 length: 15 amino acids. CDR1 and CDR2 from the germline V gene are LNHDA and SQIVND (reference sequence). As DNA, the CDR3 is TGTGCCAGTAGTATCGGGATTAAGGTCCCCGGGGAGCTGTTTTTT. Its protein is CASSIGIKVPGELFF.

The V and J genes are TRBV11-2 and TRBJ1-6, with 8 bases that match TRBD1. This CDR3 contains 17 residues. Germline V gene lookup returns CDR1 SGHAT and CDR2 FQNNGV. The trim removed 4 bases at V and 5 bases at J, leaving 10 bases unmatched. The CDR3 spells CASSSGQGGPNNSPLHF. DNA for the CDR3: TGTGCCAGCAGCTCAGGACAGGGAGGGCCTAATAATTCACCCCTCCACTTT. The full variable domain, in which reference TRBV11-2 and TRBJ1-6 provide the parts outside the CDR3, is EAGVAQSPRYKIIEKRQSVAFWCNPISGHATLYWYQQILGQGPKLLIQFQNNGVVDDSQLPKDRFSAERLKGVDSTLKIQPAKLEDSAVYLCASSSGQGGPNNSPLHFGNGTRLTVT.

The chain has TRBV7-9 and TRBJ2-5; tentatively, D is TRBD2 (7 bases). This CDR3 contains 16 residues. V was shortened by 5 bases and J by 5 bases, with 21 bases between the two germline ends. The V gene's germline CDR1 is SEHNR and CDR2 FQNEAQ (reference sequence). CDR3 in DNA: TGTGCCAGCAGCCCACGGAGGGGGGGCGGCGGGGAGACCCAGTACTTC. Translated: CASSPRRGGGGETQYF.

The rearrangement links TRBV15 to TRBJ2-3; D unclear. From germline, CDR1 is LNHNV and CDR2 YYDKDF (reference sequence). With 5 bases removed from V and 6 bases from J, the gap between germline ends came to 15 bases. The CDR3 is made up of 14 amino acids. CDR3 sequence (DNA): TGTGCCACCAGCTCCCCGATACACGGGGATACGCAGTATTTT. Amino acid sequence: CATSSPIHGDTQYF.

CDR3 region: CASSLFRGETQYF. The DNA of the CDR3 is TGTGCCAGCAGCTTGTTCAGGGGAGAGACCCAGTACTTC. J is TRBJ2-5 and V is TRBV5-6, with D tentatively TRBD1 (6 bases). This CDR3 is built from 13 residues. V lost 1 base to trimming and J lost 4 bases, with 8 bases between them. CDR1 and CDR2 (germline): SGHDT, YYEEEE.

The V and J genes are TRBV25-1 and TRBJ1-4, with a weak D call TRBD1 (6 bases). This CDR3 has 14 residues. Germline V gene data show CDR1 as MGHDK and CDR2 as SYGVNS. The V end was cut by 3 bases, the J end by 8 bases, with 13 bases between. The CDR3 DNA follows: TGTGCCAGCAGTGAGCCGGGACAAGGGGAAAAACTGTTTTTT. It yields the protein CASSEPGQGEKLFF.

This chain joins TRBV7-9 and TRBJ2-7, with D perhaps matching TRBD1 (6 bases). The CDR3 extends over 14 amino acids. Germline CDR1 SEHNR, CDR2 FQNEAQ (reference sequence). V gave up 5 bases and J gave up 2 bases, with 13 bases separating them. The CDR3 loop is CASSQTGSAYEQYV. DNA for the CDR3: TGTGCCAGCAGCCAGACAGGTTCGGCCTACGAGCAGTACGTC.

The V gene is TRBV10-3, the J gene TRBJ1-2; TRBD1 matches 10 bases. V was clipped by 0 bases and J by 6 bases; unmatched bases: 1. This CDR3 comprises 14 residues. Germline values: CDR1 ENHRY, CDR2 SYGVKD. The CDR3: CAISESGTGDGYTF. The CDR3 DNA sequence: TGTGCCATCAGTGAGTCGGGGACAGGGGATGGCTACACCTTC.

The CDR3 nucleotides are TGTGCCAGTTCTCAGGGGGGATTAGTTAATCAGCCCCAGCATTTT. Amino acids: CASSQGGLVNQPQHF. V usage is TRBV19 and J usage is TRBJ1-5, with 7 bases identical to TRBD1. The junction had 11 bases not matched to a gene; V was cut back by 8 bases and J by 4 bases. CDR3 length equals 15 residues. Germline V CDR1 and CDR2: LNHDA, SQIVND (reference sequence).

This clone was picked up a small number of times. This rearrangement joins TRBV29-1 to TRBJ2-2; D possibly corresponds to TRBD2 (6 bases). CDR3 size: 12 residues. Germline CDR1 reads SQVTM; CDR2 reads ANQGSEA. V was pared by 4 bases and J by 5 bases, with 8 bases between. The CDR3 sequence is CSVAGLTGELFF. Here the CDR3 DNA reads TGCAGCGTTGCAGGACTAACCGGGGAGCTGTTTTTT.

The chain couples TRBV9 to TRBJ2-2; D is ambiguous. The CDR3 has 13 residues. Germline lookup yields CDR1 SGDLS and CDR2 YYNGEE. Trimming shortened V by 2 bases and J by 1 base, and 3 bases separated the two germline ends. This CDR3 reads CASSVGNTGELFF. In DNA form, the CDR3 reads TGTGCCAGCAGCGTCGGGAACACCGGGGAGCTGTTTTTT. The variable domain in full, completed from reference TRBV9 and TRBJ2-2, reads DSGVTQTPKHLITATGQRVTLRCSPRSGDLSVYWYQQSLDQGLQFLIQYYNGEERAKGNILERFSAQQFPDLHSELNLSSLELGDSALYFCASSVGNTGELFFGEGSRLTVL.

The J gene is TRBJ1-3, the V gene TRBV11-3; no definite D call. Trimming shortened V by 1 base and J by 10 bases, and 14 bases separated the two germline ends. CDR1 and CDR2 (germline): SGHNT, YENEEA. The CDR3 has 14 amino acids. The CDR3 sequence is CASSLGPTPGTIYF. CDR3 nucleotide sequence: TGTGCCAGCAGCTTAGGCCCGACCCCCGGGACCATATATTTT.

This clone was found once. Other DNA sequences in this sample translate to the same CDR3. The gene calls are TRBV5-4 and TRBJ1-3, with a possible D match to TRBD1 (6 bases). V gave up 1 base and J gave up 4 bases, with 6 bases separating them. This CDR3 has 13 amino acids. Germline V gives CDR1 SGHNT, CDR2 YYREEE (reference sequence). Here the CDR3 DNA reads TGTGCCAGCAGCTTGCAGGGGGGAAACACCATATATTTT. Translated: CASSLQGGNTIYF.

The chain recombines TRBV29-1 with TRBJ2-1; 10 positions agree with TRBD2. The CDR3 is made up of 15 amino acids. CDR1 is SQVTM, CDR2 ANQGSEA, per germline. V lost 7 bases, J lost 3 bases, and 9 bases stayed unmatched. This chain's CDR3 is CSAGGVAGGYNEQFF. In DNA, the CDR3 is TGCAGCGCTGGGGGCGTAGCGGGGGGCTACAATGAGCAGTTCTTC.

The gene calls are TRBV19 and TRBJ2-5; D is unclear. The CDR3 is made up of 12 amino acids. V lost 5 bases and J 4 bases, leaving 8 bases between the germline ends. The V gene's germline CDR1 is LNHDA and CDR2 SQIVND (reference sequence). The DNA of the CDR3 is TGTGCCAGTAGTGAGCTTGGAGAGACCCAGTACTTC. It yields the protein CASSELGETQYF.

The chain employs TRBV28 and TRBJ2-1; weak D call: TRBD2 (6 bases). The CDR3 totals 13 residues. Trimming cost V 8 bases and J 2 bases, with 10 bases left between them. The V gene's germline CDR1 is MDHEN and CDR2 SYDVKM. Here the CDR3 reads CASGSGTYNEQFF. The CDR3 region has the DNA TGTGCCAGCGGTAGCGGAACCTACAATGAGCAGTTCTTC.

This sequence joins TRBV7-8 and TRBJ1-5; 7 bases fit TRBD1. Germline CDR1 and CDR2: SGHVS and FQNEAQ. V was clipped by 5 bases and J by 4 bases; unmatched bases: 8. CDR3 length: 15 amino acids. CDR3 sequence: CASSRGQGVNQPQHF. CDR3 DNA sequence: TGTGCCAGCAGCCGGGGGCAGGGGGTAAATCAGCCCCAGCATTTT.

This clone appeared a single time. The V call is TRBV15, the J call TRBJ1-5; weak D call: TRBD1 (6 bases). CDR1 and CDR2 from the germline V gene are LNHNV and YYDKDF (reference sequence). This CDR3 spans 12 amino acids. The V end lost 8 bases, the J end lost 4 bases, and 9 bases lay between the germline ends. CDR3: CATGGANQPQHF. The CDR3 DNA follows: TGTGCCACCGGGGGGGCAAATCAGCCCCAGCATTTT. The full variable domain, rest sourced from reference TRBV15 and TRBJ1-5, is DAMVIQNPRYQVTQFGKPVTLSCSQTLNHNVMYWYQQKSSQAPKLLFHYYDKDFNNEADTPDNFQSRRPNTSFCFLDIRSPGLGDTAMYLCATGGANQPQHFGDGTRLSIL.

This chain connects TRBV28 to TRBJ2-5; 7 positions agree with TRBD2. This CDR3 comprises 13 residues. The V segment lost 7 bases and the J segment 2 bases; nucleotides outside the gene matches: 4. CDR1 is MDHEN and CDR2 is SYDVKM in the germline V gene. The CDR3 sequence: CASTGGWQETQYF. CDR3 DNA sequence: TGTGCCAGCACCGGGGGGTGGCAAGAGACCCAGTACTTC.

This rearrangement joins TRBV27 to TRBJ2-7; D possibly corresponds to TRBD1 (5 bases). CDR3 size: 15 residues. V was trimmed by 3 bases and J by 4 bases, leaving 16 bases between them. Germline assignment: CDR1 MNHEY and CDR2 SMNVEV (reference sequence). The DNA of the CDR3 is TGTGCCAGCAGTTTCCGCGGACACTACACATACGAGCAGTACGTC. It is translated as CASSFRGHYTYEQYV.

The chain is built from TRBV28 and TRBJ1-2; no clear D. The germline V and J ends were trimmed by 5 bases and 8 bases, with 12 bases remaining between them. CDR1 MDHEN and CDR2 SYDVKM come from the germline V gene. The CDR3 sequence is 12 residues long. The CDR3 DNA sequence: TGTGCCAGCAGTCTCCCCCCCCTGGGCTACACCTTC. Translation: CASSLPPLGYTF.

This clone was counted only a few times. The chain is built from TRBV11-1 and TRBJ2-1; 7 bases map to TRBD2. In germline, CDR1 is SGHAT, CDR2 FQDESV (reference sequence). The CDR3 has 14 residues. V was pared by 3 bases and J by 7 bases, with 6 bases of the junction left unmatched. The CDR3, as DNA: TGTGCCAGCAGCTTCGCGGGAGAGGGGAATGAGCAGTTCTTC. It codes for CASSFAGEGNEQFF.

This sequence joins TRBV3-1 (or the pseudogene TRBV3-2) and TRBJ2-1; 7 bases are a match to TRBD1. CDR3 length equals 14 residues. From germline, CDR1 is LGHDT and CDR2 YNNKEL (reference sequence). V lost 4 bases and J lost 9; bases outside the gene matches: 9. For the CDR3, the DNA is TGTGCCAGCAGCCGGCCCGGGGACAGCAGTGAGCAGTTCTTC. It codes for CASSRPGDSSEQFF.

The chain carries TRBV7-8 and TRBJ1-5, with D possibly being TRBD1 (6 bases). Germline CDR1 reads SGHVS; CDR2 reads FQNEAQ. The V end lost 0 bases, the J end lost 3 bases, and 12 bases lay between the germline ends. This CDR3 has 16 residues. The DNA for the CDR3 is TGTGCCAGCAGCTTAGCGGGTGAGGGGGTCAATCAGCCCCAGCATTTT. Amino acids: CASSLAGEGVNQPQHF. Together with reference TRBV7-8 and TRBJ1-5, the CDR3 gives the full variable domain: GAGVSQSPRYKVAKRGQDVALRCDPISGHVSLFWYQQALGQGPEFLTYFQNEAQLDKSGLPSDRFFAERPEGSVSTLKIQRTQQEDSAVYLCASSLAGEGVNQPQHFGDGTRLSIL.

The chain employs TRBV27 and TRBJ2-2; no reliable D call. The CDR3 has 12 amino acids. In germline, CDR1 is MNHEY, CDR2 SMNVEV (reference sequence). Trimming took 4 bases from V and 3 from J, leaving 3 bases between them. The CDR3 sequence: CASSSYTGELFF. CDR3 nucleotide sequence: TGTGCCAGCAGTTCTTACACCGGGGAGCTGTTTTTT.

CDR3 region: CASTTRGRGSGYTF. The CDR3 coding sequence is TGTGCCAGCACCACCAGGGGGCGCGGTTCTGGCTACACCTTC. The V call is TRBV28, the J call TRBJ1-2; 8 positions match TRBD1. This CDR3 contains 14 residues. J gave up 7 bases and V 7 bases, and 11 bases lay outside the gene matches. CDR1 and CDR2 from the germline V gene are MDHEN and SYDVKM.

CDR3 loop: CASSQLLGLAGALAYEQYF. The CDR3 DNA reads as TGCGCCAGCAGCCAATTGCTGGGACTAGCGGGAGCCCTCGCCTACGAGCAGTACTTC. The chain employs TRBV4-1 and TRBJ2-7, with TRBD2 matching over 14 bases. Germline V gene lookup returns CDR1 MGHRA and CDR2 YSYEKL. The CDR3 contains 19 residues. Trimming took 2 bases from V and 2 from J; bases not matched to a gene: 11.